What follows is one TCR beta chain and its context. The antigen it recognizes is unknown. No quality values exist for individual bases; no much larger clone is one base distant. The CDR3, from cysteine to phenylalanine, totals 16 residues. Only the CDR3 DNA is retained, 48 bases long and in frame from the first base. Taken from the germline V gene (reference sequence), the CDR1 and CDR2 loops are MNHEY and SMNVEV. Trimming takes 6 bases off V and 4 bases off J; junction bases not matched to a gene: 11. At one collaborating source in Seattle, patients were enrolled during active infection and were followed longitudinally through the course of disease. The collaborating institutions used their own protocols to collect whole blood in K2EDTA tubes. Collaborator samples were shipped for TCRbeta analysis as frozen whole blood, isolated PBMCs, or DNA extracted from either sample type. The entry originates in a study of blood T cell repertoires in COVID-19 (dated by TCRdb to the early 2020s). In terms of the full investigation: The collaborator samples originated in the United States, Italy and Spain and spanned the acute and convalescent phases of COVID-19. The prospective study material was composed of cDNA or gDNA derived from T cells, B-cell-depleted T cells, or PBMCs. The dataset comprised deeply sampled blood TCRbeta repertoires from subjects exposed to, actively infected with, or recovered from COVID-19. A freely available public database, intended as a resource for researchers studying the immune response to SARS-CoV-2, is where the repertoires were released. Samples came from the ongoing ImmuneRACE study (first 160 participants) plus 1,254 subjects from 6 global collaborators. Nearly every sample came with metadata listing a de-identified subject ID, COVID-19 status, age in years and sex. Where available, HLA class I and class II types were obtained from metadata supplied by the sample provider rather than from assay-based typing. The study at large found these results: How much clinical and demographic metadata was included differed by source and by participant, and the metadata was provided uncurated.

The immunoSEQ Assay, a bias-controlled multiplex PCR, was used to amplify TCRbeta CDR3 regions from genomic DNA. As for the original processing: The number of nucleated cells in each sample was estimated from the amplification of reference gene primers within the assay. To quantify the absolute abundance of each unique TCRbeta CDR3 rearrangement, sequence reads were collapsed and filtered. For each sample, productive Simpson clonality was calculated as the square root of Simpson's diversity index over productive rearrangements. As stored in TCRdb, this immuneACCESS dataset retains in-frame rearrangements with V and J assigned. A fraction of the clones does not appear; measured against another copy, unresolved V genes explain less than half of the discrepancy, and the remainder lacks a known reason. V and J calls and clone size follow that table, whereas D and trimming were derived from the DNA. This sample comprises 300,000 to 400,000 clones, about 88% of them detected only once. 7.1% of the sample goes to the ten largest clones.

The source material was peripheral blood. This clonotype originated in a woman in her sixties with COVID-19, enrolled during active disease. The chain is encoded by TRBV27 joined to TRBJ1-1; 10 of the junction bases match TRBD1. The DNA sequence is TGTGCCAGCAGGACCTTAACCCGGGACAGGGGCACTGAAGCTTTCTTT. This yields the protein CASRTLTRDRGTEAFF.